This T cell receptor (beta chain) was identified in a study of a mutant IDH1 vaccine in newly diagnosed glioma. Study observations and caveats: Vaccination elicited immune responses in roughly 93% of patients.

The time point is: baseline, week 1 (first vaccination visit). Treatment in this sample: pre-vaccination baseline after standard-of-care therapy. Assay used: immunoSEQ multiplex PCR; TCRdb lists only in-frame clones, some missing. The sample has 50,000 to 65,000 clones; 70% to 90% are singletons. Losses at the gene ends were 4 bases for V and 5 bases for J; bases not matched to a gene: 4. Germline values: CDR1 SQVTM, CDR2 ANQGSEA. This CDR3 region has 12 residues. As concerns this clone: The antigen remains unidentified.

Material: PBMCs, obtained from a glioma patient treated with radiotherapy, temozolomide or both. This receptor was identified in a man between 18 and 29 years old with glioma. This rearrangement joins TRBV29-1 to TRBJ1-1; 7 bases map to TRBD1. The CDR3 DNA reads TGCAGCGTTGGACAGGGAGAGACTGAAGCTTTCTTT. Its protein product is CSVGQGETEAFF.